This entry concerns a single TCR beta chain. The source of the sample is a study of beta chain features in type 1 diabetes. Expressed TCRB transcripts were sequenced because the entire RNA isolate underwent reverse transcription. Some clones are missing from TCRdb's copy, which holds only in-frame ones; the method was immunoSEQ multiplex PCR. This sample yields about 930,000 clones, of which 17% are seen a single time; around 0.02% belongs to the top ten. Germline V gene data show CDR1 as SGHRS and CDR2 as YFSETQ. The CDR3 contains 15 residues. V was clipped by 0 bases and J by 9 bases; unmatched bases: 9.

This receptor was taken from a woman under 30 in good health. Sequenced: naive CD4+ T cells from blood. The J gene is TRBJ2-1, the V gene TRBV5-1; 7 bases agree with TRBD2. The CDR3, as DNA: TGCGCCAGCAGCTTGGTTGCGGGAGCGTTTGTTGAGCAGTTCTTC. It specifies CASSLVAGAFVEQFF. Variable domain in full (rest from reference TRBV5-1 and TRBJ2-1): KAGVTQTPRYLIKTRGQQVTLSCSPISGHRSVSWYQQTPGQGLQFLFEYFSETQRNKGNFPGRFSGRQFSNSRSEMNVSTLELGDSALYLCASSLVAGAFVEQFFGPGTRLTVL.